The 8 T cell receptor beta chains below come from one sample, sequenced in a study of cytomegalovirus exposure and HLA in healthy donors. A multiplex PCR was run with 60 Vbeta primers and 13 Jbeta primers. Here immunoSEQ multiplex PCR was the method, and the copy in TCRdb shows in-frame clones only, minus some. The sample has approximately 200,000 clones; more than 70% are singletons. The sequenced sample was PBMCs. The source of these receptors is a boy younger than 18 in good health and CMV-seronegative.

The V call is TRBV6-1, the J call TRBJ2-5, with TRBD1 identical over 10 bases. The CDR3 is 13 residues long. Germline V lookup: CDR1 MNHNS, CDR2 SASEGT. J lost 3 bases, V lost 7 bases, and 2 bases had no gene match. CDR3 DNA: TGTGCCAGCATTGGGACAGGGGAAGAGACCCAGTACTTC. It yields the protein CASIGTGEETQYF.

J is TRBJ2-7 and V is TRBV4-1; D is undetermined. From germline, CDR1 is MGHRA and CDR2 YSYEKL. This CDR3 has 14 residues. V shed 8 bases and J shed 2 bases, with 16 bases lying between them. For the CDR3, the DNA is TGCGCCAGCGGAACACCGGGTGGCGCCTACGAGCAGTACTTC. It encodes CASGTPGGAYEQYF.

This clone came up once. The chain couples TRBV7-8 to TRBJ1-1; 8 bases are a match to TRBD1. CDR1 is SGHVS, CDR2 FQNEAQ, per germline. Unmatched junction bases numbered 8, after V lost 5 bases and J lost 0 bases. There are 16 residues in the CDR3. CDR3 sequence (DNA): TGTGCCAGCAGCCATACAGGGGGACGACTGAACACTGAAGCTTTCTTT. It is translated as CASSHTGGRLNTEAFF.

The rearrangement uses TRBV6-4 and TRBJ1-2, with TRBD1 matching over 7 bases. This CDR3 has 18 residues. With V trimmed by 6 bases and J by 6 bases, 22 bases remained unmatched. Germline V lookup: CDR1 MRHNA, CDR2 SNTAGT. The DNA for the CDR3 is TGTGCCAGCAGGCCGGGACAGCGTTCCTCTGCTCTAACTAATGGCTACACCTTC. Its protein product is CASRPGQRSSALTNGYTF.

The V call is TRBV6-4, the J call TRBJ2-1; 12 bases agree with TRBD2. The V and J ends lost 4 bases and 4 bases, in that order; junction bases with no gene match: 5. CDR3 size: 16 residues. Germline V gene data show CDR1 as MRHNA and CDR2 as SNTAGT. The CDR3 DNA follows: TGTGCCAGCAGTGCGGGGACTAGCGGGCGGTACAATGAGCAGTTCTTC. This encodes CASSAGTSGRYNEQFF.

The rearrangement uses TRBV5-4 and TRBJ2-5; D is perhaps TRBD1 (5 bases). Trimming pared 1 base from V and 3 bases from J, leaving 10 bases between. This CDR3 is 14 amino acids long. Per the germline V gene, CDR1 is SGHNT and CDR2 is YYREEE (reference sequence). CDR3 bases: TGTGCCAGCAGCTTGTCGGGCAGGGAAGAGACCCAGTACTTC. Translated, it gives CASSLSGREETQYF.

The chain carries TRBV5-1 and TRBJ2-7, with D perhaps TRBD2 (5 bases). This CDR3 comprises 13 residues. The germline gives CDR1 SGHRS, CDR2 YFSETQ. V was shortened by 0 bases and J by 3 bases, with 7 bases between the two germline ends. The DNA of the CDR3 is TGCGCCAGCAGCTTGGTTCGGGGCTACGAGCAGTACTTC. Amino acids: CASSLVRGYEQYF. The full variable domain, completed using reference TRBV5-1 and TRBJ2-7, is KAGVTQTPRYLIKTRGQQVTLSCSPISGHRSVSWYQQTPGQGLQFLFEYFSETQRNKGNFPGRFSGRQFSNSRSEMNVSTLELGDSALYLCASSLVRGYEQYFGPGTRLTVT.

This chain connects TRBV2 to TRBJ2-7; maybe TRBD2 (6 bases). The CDR3 totals 14 residues. CDR1 is SNHLY, CDR2 FYNNEI, per germline. V was clipped by 8 bases and J by 0 bases, with 14 bases between them. The chain's CDR3 is CASRTTYLSYEQYF. CDR3 nucleotide sequence: TGTGCCAGCCGGACTACATATCTCTCCTACGAGCAGTACTTC.